A selection of T cell receptor beta chains follows, all from one sample in a study of shared clonotypes between healthy human individuals. Generated by immunoSEQ multiplex PCR, the TCRdb table keeps only in-frame clones and is missing some. The table has 2 million to 3 million clones, over 85% seen once. The sequencing sample was made of naive CD4+ T cells from PBMCs. All receptors derive from a man younger than 35 in good health. Some clones in this sample may be carry-over from other donors' samples. Both conserved end residues are part of each CDR3. Each record gives: CDR3 protein, CDR3 DNA, D gene, clone size, J gene, V gene. A D gene is named only where the DNA matches it firmly. Only part of the rows carry a size: once, few, many, or a class if the clone is expanded.

CASGRRGLGANVLTF,TGTGCCAGCGGGCGCCGGGGTTTGGGGGCCAACGTCCTGACTTTC,.,.,TRBJ2-6,TRBV28
CASSVSAYSNQPQHF,TGTGCCAGCAGTGTGTCAGCGTATAGCAATCAGCCCCAGCATTTT,.,.,TRBJ1-5,TRBV2
CASSPGVTGELFF,TGTGCCAGCAGTCCAGGGGTCACCGGGGAGCTGTTTTTT,.,.,TRBJ2-2,TRBV28
CASSQGDTQYF,TGTGCCAGCAGCCAAGGGGATACGCAGTATTTT,.,.,TRBJ2-3,TRBV28
CSVESNYEQYF,TGCAGCGTTGAAAGTAACTACGAGCAGTACTTC,.,.,TRBJ2-7,TRBV29-1
CASSLGGPLNQPQHF,TGTGCCAGCAGCTTAGGAGGTCCTTTGAATCAGCCCCAGCATTTT,.,.,TRBJ1-5,TRBV7-2
CASSISGRAEGGTGNEQFF,TGTGCCAGTAGTATCAGCGGGAGGGCGGAGGGGGGAACAGGTAATGAGCAGTTCTTC,TRBD2,.,TRBJ2-1,TRBV19
CAISRQGAMNEQFF,TGTGCCATCAGCCGACAGGGGGCGATGAATGAGCAGTTCTTC,TRBD1,.,TRBJ2-1,TRBV10-3
CASSALGRGPYNEQFF,TGTGCCAGCAGTGCCCTGGGCAGGGGCCCCTACAATGAGCAGTTCTTC,.,.,TRBJ2-1,TRBV28
CASSLGLAGVPLAKNIQYF,TGTGCCAGCAGCCTGGGACTAGCGGGAGTGCCACTAGCCAAAAACATTCAGTACTTC,TRBD2,.,TRBJ2-4,TRBV11-1
CASSENGDEQFF,TGTGCCAGCAGCGAAAACGGGGATGAGCAGTTCTTC,.,.,TRBJ2-1,TRBV7-2
CASSVPLQGAYGYTF,TGTGCCAGTAGTGTTCCCTTACAGGGGGCTTATGGCTACACCTTC,TRBD1,once,TRBJ1-2,TRBV19
CASNPGGLIGDTQYF,TGCGCCAGCAACCCCGGAGGGCTGATTGGAGATACGCAGTATTTT,.,.,TRBJ2-3,TRBV5-1
CASSSPGGHVEQYF,TGTGCCAGCAGCTCCCCAGGGGGACACGTCGAGCAGTACTTC,TRBD1,.,TRBJ2-7,TRBV7-2
CASSVGPADTQYF,TGTGCCAGCAGCGTAGGGCCTGCAGATACGCAGTATTTT,.,.,TRBJ2-3,TRBV9
CASSLDFGPYNTGELFF,TGTGCCAGCAGCTTAGATTTCGGGCCGTACAACACCGGGGAGCTGTTTTTT,.,.,TRBJ2-2,TRBV11-2
CAISDRVGGVAKNIQYF,TGTGCCATCTCGGATCGGGTAGGGGGGGTAGCCAAAAACATTCAGTACTTC,.,once,TRBJ2-4,TRBV10-3
CASSFRGETQYF,TGTGCCAGCAGCTTTAGAGGCGAGACCCAGTACTTC,.,.,TRBJ2-5,TRBV7-9
CASSLSGRRTDTQYF,TGTGCCAGCAGCCTTAGCGGGAGGAGGACAGATACGCAGTATTTT,TRBD2,.,TRBJ2-3,TRBV7-3
CASRFGSEAFF,TGTGCCAGCAGATTCGGCAGTGAAGCTTTCTTT,.,.,TRBJ1-1,TRBV5-3
CASSLGRALGPYEQYF,TGTGCCAGCAGCTTAGGAAGGGCGCTGGGGCCCTACGAGCAGTACTTC,.,.,TRBJ2-7,TRBV7-2
CASSVTGLQFDEQFF,TGTGCCAGCTCCGTTACGGGACTGCAGTTTGATGAGCAGTTCTTC,.,once,TRBJ2-1,TRBV25-1
CASKRHHTYEQYF,TGTGCCAGCAAAAGGCATCACACCTACGAGCAGTACTTC,.,once,TRBJ2-7,TRBV6-1
CASTKGPWNTEAFF,TGTGCCAGTACTAAGGGGCCCTGGAACACTGAAGCTTTCTTT,.,few,TRBJ1-1,TRBV19
CASSFNRGWTGYSLYF,TGTGCCAGCAGTTTTAATCGTGGGTGGACAGGGTACTCCCTATACTTC,TRBD1,.,TRBJ2-7,TRBV27
CASSIFPSGRKQFF,TGTGCCAGTAGTATATTCCCTAGCGGGAGAAAACAGTTCTTC,TRBD2,.,TRBJ2-1,TRBV19
CASSYGTDYGYTF,TGCGCCAGCAGCTATGGGACAGACTATGGCTACACCTTC,TRBD1,.,TRBJ1-2,TRBV5-1
CAWSAYAGTGREAFF,TGTGCCTGGAGTGCGTATGCCGGGACAGGGCGTGAAGCTTTCTTT,TRBD1,once,TRBJ1-1,TRBV30
CASSIGTGSRWKANVLTF,TGTGCCAGTAGTATAGGGACAGGGTCACGGTGGAAGGCCAACGTCCTGACTTTC,TRBD1,.,TRBJ2-6,TRBV19
CASSLYGTTGEQYF,TGTGCCAGCAGCTTATATGGGACTACTGGCGAGCAGTACTTC,TRBD2,.,TRBJ2-7,TRBV7-9
CASSKDGEQYF,TGTGCCAGCAGCAAAGACGGCGAGCAGTACTTC,.,.,TRBJ2-7,TRBV21-1
CASSNHRTGVSKETQYF,TGTGCCAGCAGCAACCACCGCACAGGGGTTTCGAAAGAGACCCAGTACTTC,TRBD1,.,TRBJ2-5,TRBV7-8
CASSRRGGETQYF,TGTGCCAGCAGCCGCCGGGGGGGAGAGACCCAGTACTTC,TRBD2,.,TRBJ2-5,TRBV5-4
CASSYDGSSYNEQFF,TGTGCCAGCAGCTACGACGGGAGCTCCTACAATGAGCAGTTCTTC,.,.,TRBJ2-1,TRBV5-4
CAWKGSENEQFF,TGTGCCTGGAAAGGGTCGGAGAATGAGCAGTTCTTC,.,.,TRBJ2-1,TRBV30
CASSQRQGENSPLHF,TGTGCCAGCAGCCAGAGGCAGGGAGAGAATTCACCCCTCCACTTT,.,.,TRBJ1-6,TRBV11-1
CASSLGGLAGGLTDTQYF,TGCGCCAGCAGCTTGGGTGGACTAGCGGGAGGGCTCACAGATACGCAGTATTTT,TRBD2,.,TRBJ2-3,TRBV5-1
CASSLTESSYEQYF,TGTGCCAGCAGTTTGACGGAGAGCTCCTACGAGCAGTACTTC,.,once,TRBJ2-7,TRBV7-2
CASSSSGTGYGYTF,TGCGCCAGCAGCTCCTCCGGGACAGGGTATGGCTACACCTTC,TRBD1,.,TRBJ1-2,TRBV5-1
CATSRPSGSVEQYF,TGTGCCACCAGCAGGCCTAGCGGGAGTGTCGAGCAGTACTTC,TRBD2,once,TRBJ2-7,TRBV15
CASSSRDRSNEKLFF,TGCGCCAGCAGCTCTAGGGACAGGAGTAATGAAAAACTGTTTTTT,TRBD1,.,TRBJ1-4,TRBV4-1
CASSRGTAHPSNEKLFF,TGCGCCAGCAGTAGAGGGACAGCTCACCCCTCTAATGAAAAACTGTTTTTT,TRBD1,.,TRBJ1-4,TRBV5-1
CAWTPGGGSPLHF,TGTGCCTGGACCCCCGGTGGAGGTTCACCCCTCCACTTT,.,once,TRBJ1-6,TRBV30
CASSLDAGGPYEQYF,TGTGCCAGCAGCTTAGACGCGGGAGGACCCTACGAGCAGTACTTC,TRBD2,.,TRBJ2-7,TRBV11-2
CASSLSASGSGDTQYF,TGTGCCAGCAGTTTATCGGCTAGCGGGAGTGGAGATACGCAGTATTTT,TRBD2,.,TRBJ2-3,TRBV28
CASSQGRREQYF,TGTGCCAGCAGCCAGGGACGACGCGAGCAGTACTTC,.,.,TRBJ2-7,TRBV6-5
CASSNRDRGLFEQYF,TGTGCCAGTAGTAACCGGGACAGGGGGCTTTTCGAGCAGTACTTC,TRBD1,.,TRBJ2-7,TRBV19
CAISGSYEQYF,TGTGCCATCAGTGGCAGCTACGAGCAGTACTTC,.,once,TRBJ2-7,TRBV10-3